This T cell receptor (beta chain) was identified in a study of T cells in Graves' hyperthyroidism and ophthalmopathy. Study-level background: Sampling of peripheral blood happened at initial diagnosis, prior to any treatment.

Regions amplified from RNA transcripts were the TCR beta CDR3 regions. A first-round RT-PCR of the TCR CDR3 used the HTBI primer set. MiXCR, applied by TCRdb to the multiplex PCR reads, yields one record per CDR3 protein. In the table there are some 360,000 distinct CDR3 sequences, approximately 15% of which are singletons. This clonotype came up a few times. Its matching antigen is unknown. The ends lost 0 bases at V and 2 bases at J; junction bases unmatched: 8. CDR1 SQVTM and CDR2 ANQGSEA come from the germline V gene. This CDR3 comprises 16 residues. General study findings and limits: Most thyroid clonotypes that were expanded above 0.001 also turned up in blood.

This chain uses TRBV29-1 with TRBJ2-5, with 8 bases matching TRBD1. The origin of this receptor is a woman aged 60-75 years with Graves' hyperthyroidism. The sample comprised blood. The CDR3: CSVEDKETGVQETQYF. DNA of the CDR3: TGCAGCGTTGAAGACAAGGAGACAGGGGTACAAGAGACCCAGTACTTC.